These 6 T cell receptor beta chains came from one sample sequenced in a study of blood T cell repertoires in COVID-19. Data came from immunoSEQ multiplex PCR; TCRdb stores just in-frame clones and leaves some out. The sample has about 350,000 clones, 88% seen once. Sequenced: peripheral blood. These receptors originate from a woman between 65 and 79 years old with COVID-19, enrolled during active disease.

The chain recombines TRBV11-2 with TRBJ1-2, with 7 bases fitting TRBD1. Germline trimming cut 5 bases from V and 2 bases from J; bases unmatched to any gene: 5. The CDR3 runs to 14 residues. Germline loops: CDR1 SGHAT, CDR2 FQNNGV. DNA of the CDR3: TGTGCCAGCAGCCCTTCACAGGGGAACTATGGCTACACCTTC. Translating it yields CASSPSQGNYGYTF.

The CDR3 bases are TGTGCCAGCTCACCACAGCGGGAACGCACTGAAGCTTTCTTT. Amino acid sequence: CASSPQRERTEAFF. The chain combines TRBV18 with TRBJ1-1, with D uncertain. Germline V gives CDR1 KGHSH, CDR2 LQKENI. Trimming took off 1 base at V and 4 bases at J, with 10 bases between the two ends. The CDR3 extends over 14 amino acids.

This clone was counted a single time. J is TRBJ2-1 and V is TRBV6-5, with 9 bases fitting TRBD1. Trimming took 5 bases from V and 8 from J; bases not matched to a gene: 7. Germline V gene data show CDR1 as MNHEY and CDR2 as SVGAGI. CDR3 length equals 14 residues. The CDR3 reads CASSQDRGIDEQFF. The CDR3, as DNA: TGTGCCAGCAGTCAGGACAGGGGTATTGATGAGCAGTTCTTC.

The chain recombines TRBV27 with TRBJ2-7; TRBD2 is a possible D gene (5 bases). From germline, CDR1 is MNHEY and CDR2 SMNVEV (reference sequence). This CDR3 has 13 residues. The V gene lost 6 bases and the J gene lost 1 base, with 10 bases spanning the gap. The CDR3 region has the DNA TGTGCCAGCAGGGAGAGGGAATCCTACGAGCAGTACTTC. Translated: CASRERESYEQYF.

This chain links TRBV7-9 with TRBJ1-1; no clear D gene. CDR1 SEHNR and CDR2 FQNEAQ come from the germline V gene (reference sequence). Deletions cut 2 bases from V and 4 bases from J, with 8 bases between. CDR3 length: 13 residues. As DNA, the CDR3 is TGTGCCAGCAGCTTACAGGAGGCCACTGAAGCTTTCTTT. Translated, it gives CASSLQEATEAFF.

This chain uses TRBV28 with TRBJ1-1, with TRBD1 identical over 7 bases. The junction had 2 bases not matched to a gene; V was cut back by 3 bases and J by 7 bases. This CDR3 spans 12 amino acids. Germline assignment: CDR1 MDHEN and CDR2 SYDVKM. For the CDR3, the DNA is TGTGCCAGCAGTTTCGGGACAGTTGAAGCTTTCTTT. It yields the protein CASSFGTVEAFF.